What follows are 29 T cell receptor beta chains derived from one specimen sequenced in a study of multiple sclerosis patients with progressive multifocal leukoencephalopathy. Documented time point: more than 5 months of natalizumab therapy. Sequencing was performed with immunoSEQ multiplex PCR; in TCRdb, only in-frame clones are kept and a portion is missing. This table holds over 25,000 clones, roughly 90% found once. The material sequenced was PBMCs, taken from a patient treated with natalizumab. These receptors were obtained from a human donor with multiple sclerosis.

V is TRBV4-3 and J is TRBJ2-7; 8 bases match TRBD1. In germline, CDR1 is LGHNA, CDR2 YSLEER. This CDR3 region has 14 residues. With V trimmed by 5 bases and J by 0 bases, 3 bases remained unmatched. CDR3 sequence: CASSEGQDSYEQYF. The DNA for the CDR3 is TGCGCCAGCAGCGAGGGACAGGACTCCTACGAGCAGTACTTC.

This clone was counted a single time. The rearrangement links TRBV5-6 to TRBJ1-2; no reliable D call. The CDR3 extends over 13 amino acids. Germline loops: CDR1 SGHDT, CDR2 YYEEEE. V lost 3 bases to trimming and J lost 4 bases, with 10 bases between them. The CDR3 spells CASSSQSSYGYTF. The CDR3 DNA sequence: TGTGCCAGCAGCTCGCAGAGTTCCTATGGCTACACCTTC.

This clone was detected once. The V and J genes are TRBV7-2 and TRBJ2-1; D is possibly TRBD1 (5 bases). The CDR3 covers 15 residues. V gave up 6 bases and J gave up 0 bases, with 12 bases separating them. Per the germline V gene, CDR1 is SGHTA and CDR2 is FQGNSA. The CDR3 spells CASRTDRSSYNEQFF. For the CDR3, the DNA is TGTGCCAGCAGAACAGACAGAAGCTCCTACAATGAGCAGTTCTTC.

The rearrangement uses TRBV27 and TRBJ2-1; TRBD1 matches 10 bases. V was pared by 8 bases and J by 0 bases, with 4 bases of the junction left unmatched. The CDR3 length is 15 residues. Germline CDR1 MNHEY, CDR2 SMNVEV (reference sequence). CDR3 loop: CASADRGSSYNEQFF. The CDR3 DNA is TGTGCCAGCGCGGACAGGGGGAGCTCCTACAATGAGCAGTTCTTC.

V is TRBV6-1 and J is TRBJ2-5; tentative D call: TRBD2 (5 bases). The end of the DNA is better explained by TRBJ2-7, so the J call may be wrong. From germline, CDR1 is MNHNS and CDR2 SASEGT. This CDR3 is 13 amino acids long. In DNA form, the CDR3 reads TGTGCCAGCAGTGAGAGGGACTCCTACGAGCAGTACTTC. Its protein is CASSERDSYEQYF.

The CDR3: CASSVAGVGETQYF. The DNA for the CDR3 is TGTGCCAGCAGTGTAGCGGGAGTGGGGGAGACCCAGTACTTC. The J gene is TRBJ2-5, the V gene TRBV27; 9 positions agree with TRBD2. CDR3 size: 14 residues. With V trimmed by 5 bases and J by 5 bases, 6 bases remained unmatched. Germline loops: CDR1 MNHEY, CDR2 SMNVEV (reference sequence).

This rearrangement joins TRBV5-4 to TRBJ2-7, with 8 bases that match TRBD2. This CDR3 comprises 14 residues. Per the germline V gene, CDR1 is SGHNT and CDR2 is YYREEE (reference sequence). Germline trimming cut 4 bases from V and 0 bases from J; bases unmatched to any gene: 3. The CDR3, as DNA: TGTGCCAGCAGCCAAACTAGCGGCTCCTACGAGCAGTACTTC. It encodes CASSQTSGSYEQYF.

The CDR3 DNA sequence: TGTGCCAGCTTAAGCCCAGGGGGCGGGGAGCAGTACTTC. This codes for CASLSPGGGEQYF. This sequence joins TRBV6-6 and TRBJ2-7; TRBD1 matches 8 bases. The CDR3 runs to 13 residues. CDR1 MNHNY and CDR2 SVGAGI come from the germline V gene (reference sequence). V was clipped by 8 bases and J by 7 bases; unmatched bases: 10.

The chain employs TRBV6-4 and TRBJ2-1; tentatively, D is TRBD2 (5 bases). The CDR3 runs to 15 residues. The germline CDR1 and CDR2 sequences are MRHNA and SNTAGT. With 5 bases removed from V and 4 bases from J, the gap between germline ends came to 15 bases. The CDR3 protein is CASSPRGIPYNEQFF. The DNA for the CDR3 is TGTGCCAGCAGTCCGAGAGGGATCCCTTACAATGAGCAGTTCTTC.

The chain uses TRBV19 and TRBJ2-7; no reliable D call. Trimming left V 4 bases short and J 2 bases short, with 9 bases between. Germline CDR1 is LNHDA and CDR2 is SQIVND (reference sequence). The length of the CDR3 is 13 residues. The CDR3 region has the DNA TGTGCCAGTAGTAACACACCACCCTACGAGCAGTACTTC. Its protein product is CASSNTPPYEQYF.

V and J are TRBV2 and TRBJ1-1, with a possible D match to TRBD1 (5 bases). Trimming took 4 bases from V and 0 from J, leaving 6 bases between them. Germline assignment: CDR1 SNHLY and CDR2 FYNNEI. This CDR3 has 13 residues. The CDR3 DNA follows: TGTGCCAGCAGTGGACAGCTGAACACTGAAGCTTTCTTT. It yields the protein CASSGQLNTEAFF.

The CDR3 region is CASSEGTGYHEQYF. CDR3 nucleotide sequence: TGCGCCAGCAGTGAGGGGACAGGGTACCACGAGCAGTACTTC. The rearrangement links TRBV10-1 to TRBJ2-7; TRBD1 matches at 9 bases. CDR3 length equals 14 residues. V shed 2 bases and J 5 bases; nucleotides not matched to a gene: 4. Germline V CDR1 and CDR2: WNHNN, SYGVQD (reference sequence).

The CDR3 DNA is TGTGCCAGCAGTTTATTGGGCCCCACTAGCGGGAGAGGGGCCTACGAGCAGTACTTC. It encodes CASSLLGPTSGRGAYEQYF. This chain links TRBV27 with TRBJ2-7; 11 bases match TRBD2. After removal of 1 base from V and 2 bases from J, the junction contained 13 bases not matched to a gene. Germline V gene data show CDR1 as MNHEY and CDR2 as SMNVEV (reference sequence). The CDR3 totals 19 residues.

This chain connects TRBV6-6 to TRBJ1-4, with 8 bases matching TRBD1. CDR1 is MNHNY and CDR2 is SVGAGI in the germline V gene (reference sequence). The CDR3 length is 15 residues. The V segment lost 2 bases and the J segment 8 bases; nucleotides outside the gene matches: 7. CDR3 region: CASSYNGQGNEKLFF. Here the CDR3 DNA reads TGTGCCAGCAGTTACAACGGACAGGGCAACGAAAAACTGTTTTTT.

This rearrangement joins TRBV7-2 to TRBJ2-7; D is ambiguous. The CDR3 runs 11 residues. The V end lost 2 bases, the J end lost 4 bases, and 3 bases lay between the germline ends. The V gene's germline CDR1 is SGHTA and CDR2 FQGNSA. CDR3 sequence: CASSLHYEQYF. The CDR3, as DNA: TGTGCCAGCAGCTTACATTACGAGCAGTACTTC.

This clone has only one observation. The genes are TRBV19 and TRBJ2-1; 9 bases line up with TRBD1. The germline V gene encodes CDR1 LNHDA and CDR2 SQIVND (reference sequence). The ends lost 3 bases at V and 6 bases at J; junction bases unmatched: 6. CDR3 size: 15 residues. CDR3 nucleotide sequence: TGTGCCAGTAGTATGGAGGGACAGGGCCGCAATGAGCAGTTCTTC. Translated, it gives CASSMEGQGRNEQFF.

The chain uses TRBV7-2 and TRBJ1-1; D gene unclear. From germline, CDR1 is SGHTA and CDR2 FQGNSA. The CDR3 spans 14 residues. V shed 0 bases and J shed 7 bases, with 12 bases lying between them. Here the CDR3 DNA reads TGTGCCAGCAGCTTAGCGCAGCAATATGTTGAAGCTTTCTTT. Translated, it gives CASSLAQQYVEAFF.

The chain links TRBV14 to TRBJ2-7; 14 bases map to TRBD2. With 4 bases clipped from V and 6 bases from J, the junction kept 14 bases outside the gene matches. The CDR3 sequence is 18 residues long. From germline, CDR1 is SGHDN and CDR2 FVKESK. CDR3 sequence: CASSLTTPGLAGVREQYF. Here the CDR3 DNA reads TGTGCCAGCAGCCTTACTACGCCGGGACTAGCGGGAGTTCGCGAGCAGTACTTC. Full variable domain (outside the CDR3, taken from reference TRBV14 and TRBJ2-7): EAGVTQFPSHSVIEKGQTVTLRCDPISGHDNLYWYRRVMGKEIKFLLHFVKESKQDESGMPNNRFLAERTGGTYSTLKVQPAELEDSGVYFCASSLTTPGLAGVREQYFGPGTRLTVT.

The chain has TRBV7-3 and TRBJ2-2; tentative D call: TRBD2 (5 bases). V lost 5 bases to trimming and J lost 7 bases, with 14 bases between them. Germline-derived CDR1 and CDR2 are SGHTA and FQGTGA. The CDR3 loop spans 14 amino acids. The CDR3 sequence: CASSASSVGGELFF. The CDR3, as DNA: TGTGCCAGCAGCGCTAGCTCCGTGGGCGGGGAGCTGTTTTTT. The full variable domain, with the rest looked up from reference TRBV7-3 and TRBJ2-2, is GAGVSQTPSNKVTEKGKYVELRCDPISGHTALYWYRQSLGQGPEFLIYFQGTGAADDSGLPNDRFFAVRPEGSVSTLKIQRTERGDSAVYLCASSASSVGGELFFGEGSRLTVL.

The chain couples TRBV7-9 to TRBJ2-3; 8 bases match TRBD2. This CDR3 comprises 16 residues. Germline V lookup: CDR1 SEHNR, CDR2 FQNEAQ (reference sequence). V lost 1 base and J lost 2; bases outside the gene matches: 5. The CDR3: CASSLGLAGNTDTQYF. CDR3 bases: TGTGCCAGCAGCTTAGGCCTAGCGGGTAACACAGATACGCAGTATTTT.

V gene TRBV18 combines with J gene TRBJ2-7; D remains unclear. In germline, CDR1 is KGHSH, CDR2 LQKENI. V lost 4 bases, J lost 0 bases, and 7 bases lay in between. The CDR3 covers 13 residues. CDR3 in DNA: TGTGCCAGCTCACTACCCAGCTCCTACGAGCAGTACTTC. This gives the protein CASSLPSSYEQYF. Full variable domain (rest looked up from reference TRBV18 and TRBJ2-7): NAGVMQNPRHLVRRRGQEARLRCSPMKGHSHVYWYRQLPEEGLKFMVYLQKENIIDESGMPKERFSAEFPKEGPSILRIQQVVRGDSAAYFCASSLPSSYEQYFGPGTRLTVT.

This sequence joins TRBV5-4 and TRBJ2-5, with D tentatively TRBD2 (6 bases). CDR3 length: 14 amino acids. Germline assignment: CDR1 SGHNT and CDR2 YYREEE (reference sequence). Deletions cut 3 bases from V and 7 bases from J, with 16 bases between. CDR3 in amino acids: CASSSRGKGGTQYF. The CDR3, as DNA: TGTGCCAGCAGCTCCCGGGGGAAGGGAGGGACCCAGTACTTC. Drawing the rest from reference TRBV5-4 and TRBJ2-5, the complete variable domain is ETGVTQSPTHLIKTRGQQVTLRCSSQSGHNTVSWYQQALGQGPQFIFQYYREEENGRGNFPPRFSGLQFPNYSSELNVNALELDDSALYLCASSSRGKGGTQYFGPGTRLLVL.

On this clone itself: Other DNA sequences in the sample encode the same CDR3. The chain joins TRBV6-1 to TRBJ1-5; TRBD1 is a possible D gene (5 bases). The CDR3 runs 17 residues. Germline V lookup: CDR1 MNHNS, CDR2 SASEGT. V was cut by 2 bases and J by 2 bases, with 16 bases left in between. The CDR3 bases are TGTGCCAGCAGTGAACGTCAGGGTGGGGGGGGCAATCAGCCCCAGCATTTT. This sequence encodes CASSERQGGGGNQPQHF.

The chain uses TRBV20-1 and TRBJ2-5; TRBD2 matches 8 bases. The V segment lost 5 bases and the J segment 11 bases; nucleotides outside the gene matches: 7. CDR3 length: 11 residues. Germline V gene sequence: CDR1 DFQATT, CDR2 SNEGSKA (reference sequence). CDR3 sequence reads: CSAAIGGEQYF. CDR3 DNA: TGCAGTGCTGCTATCGGGGGGGAGCAGTACTTC.

J is TRBJ2-1 and V is TRBV5-4; D unclear. The CDR3 has 15 amino acids. V was trimmed by 0 bases and J by 1 base, leaving 8 bases between them. Germline V gives CDR1 SGHNT, CDR2 YYREEE (reference sequence). As DNA, the CDR3 is TGTGCCAGCAGCTTGGATCAGGATTCCTACAATGAGCAGTTCTTC. Residues: CASSLDQDSYNEQFF.

This chain joins TRBV19 and TRBJ1-2, with D hard to call. V was pared by 3 bases and J by 4 bases, with 12 bases between. Germline lookup yields CDR1 LNHDA and CDR2 SQIVND (reference sequence). The CDR3 is 14 residues long. The CDR3 region is CASSIFSVGYGYTF. CDR3 DNA sequence: TGTGCCAGTAGTATCTTCTCGGTTGGCTATGGCTACACCTTC.

The chain recombines TRBV4-3 with TRBJ1-3, with 7 nucleotides matching TRBD1. V lost 2 bases and J lost 9; bases outside the gene matches: 4. The germline gives CDR1 LGHNA, CDR2 YSLEER. This CDR3 has 13 amino acids. The CDR3 protein is CASSQTTGSTIYF. Here the CDR3 DNA reads TGCGCCAGCAGCCAAACGACAGGGTCCACCATATATTTT.

The CDR3 region is CASHTGLESYTF. In DNA, the CDR3 is TGTGCCAGCCATACAGGGCTTGAAAGCTACACCTTC. This chain links TRBV28 with TRBJ1-2, with a weak D call TRBD1 (6 bases). In germline, CDR1 is MDHEN, CDR2 SYDVKM. This CDR3 comprises 12 residues. Deletions cut 8 bases from V and 9 bases from J, with 16 bases between.

This chain connects TRBV9 to TRBJ1-4; 7 bases fit TRBD1. This CDR3 contains 15 residues. The V gene end was trimmed by 4 bases and the J gene end by 8 bases; junction bases not matched to a gene: 11. The V gene's germline CDR1 is SGDLS and CDR2 YYNGEE. The CDR3 nucleotides read TGTGCCAGCAGCCCGAGGGACAGAAGCTCGGAAAAACTGTTTTTT. It codes for CASSPRDRSSEKLFF.